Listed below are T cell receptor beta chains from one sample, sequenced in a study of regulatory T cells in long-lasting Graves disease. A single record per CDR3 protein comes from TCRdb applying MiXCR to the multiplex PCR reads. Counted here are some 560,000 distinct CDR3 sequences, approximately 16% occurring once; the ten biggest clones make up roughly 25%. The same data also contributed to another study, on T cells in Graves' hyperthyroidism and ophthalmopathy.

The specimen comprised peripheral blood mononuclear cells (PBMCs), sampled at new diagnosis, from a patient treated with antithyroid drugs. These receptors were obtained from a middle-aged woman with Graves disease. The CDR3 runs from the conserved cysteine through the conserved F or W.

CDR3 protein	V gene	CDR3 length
CASSSRQGYSYGYTF	TRBV6-1	15
CASSTYPGGTQYF	TRBV6-1	13
CASSWEGYNGYTF	TRBV2	13
CASSSAYSNQPQHF	TRBV28	14
CASGTGLQETQYF	TRBV11-3	13
CASSSGGHRSYNEQFF	TRBV6-1	16
CASSSSRTGASYEQYF	TRBV7-9	16
CASSFTPGKEKLFF	TRBV5-1	14
CASSRSGGASYNEQFF	TRBV3-1	16
CASSELAGRLSYEQYF	TRBV2	16
CASTLVGPAFF	TRBV7-9	11
CATSDQGGRNPTGTQYF	TRBV24-1	17
CATTGVGTTGYGYTF	TRBV5-6	15
CASGDRLNTGELFF	TRBV9	14
CASSETGGPYGYTF	TRBV2	14
CASARDPGNTIYF	TRBV5-1	13
CASSQEGTANNYGYTF	TRBV4-1	16
CASSAGVGTDTQYF	TRBV9	14
CASSFLAGGPDEQFF	TRBV7-6	15
CASSQDFVGGYTDTQYF	TRBV3-1	17
CASSLVPGQSYEQYF	TRBV5-1	15
CSAISPPLNEQFF	TRBV20-1	13
CASSYSNAGFYNEQFF	TRBV6-5	16
CASSLIGGPNYGYTF	TRBV12-3/TRBV12-4	15
CASSASPSTDTQYF	TRBV11-3	14
CASNSDGGANQPQHF	TRBV2	15
CASSLGTGGPNQPQHF	TRBV12-3/TRBV12-4	16
CASSQDEAGAEGIQYF	TRBV3-1	16
CASSLISVVNTGELFF	TRBV7-8	16
CATSRGIEYEQYF	TRBV15	13
CASSQDPGGGGAFF	TRBV3-1	14
CASSLWRIIPYEQYF	TRBV5-1	15
CAILDFDYGYTF	TRBV10-2	12
CASSPVTDTQYF	TRBV28	12
CSVGQRGQRKGGYTF	TRBV29-1	15
CASSLRSGFTDTQYF	TRBV11-1	15
CASSPRTGEQFF	TRBV3-1	12
CASGGDRGNTIYF	TRBV10-1	13
CASSLDADNSPLHF	TRBV3-1	14
CASSPIGDNSPLHF	TRBV9	14
CASSQSGEYYEQYF	TRBV4-1	14
CASRTAKGGYTF	TRBV6-1	12
CASTPVVGGRNEQFF	TRBV6-1	15
CSASPGRGSTGELFF	TRBV20-1	15
CASSTLTGGNYGYTF	TRBV27	15
CASSASGTISYEQYF	TRBV9	15
CASSDTDTQYF	TRBV2	11
CASSLSAAFMSGNTIYF	TRBV5-5	17
CASSLASTGGTYEQYF	TRBV7-8	16
CASSERGWNSPLHF	TRBV2	14
CASKWTGGAYGYTF	TRBV2	14
CSASRTPFLDEQFF	TRBV20-1	14
CASSRRQGPTNYGYTF	TRBV27	16
CASSEARGQPQHF	TRBV6-1	13
CASRSGGGSQYF	TRBV11-2	12
CASSYSIVPPAGYTF	TRBV6-2/TRBV6-3	15
CASSESTGKQYF	TRBV5-1	12